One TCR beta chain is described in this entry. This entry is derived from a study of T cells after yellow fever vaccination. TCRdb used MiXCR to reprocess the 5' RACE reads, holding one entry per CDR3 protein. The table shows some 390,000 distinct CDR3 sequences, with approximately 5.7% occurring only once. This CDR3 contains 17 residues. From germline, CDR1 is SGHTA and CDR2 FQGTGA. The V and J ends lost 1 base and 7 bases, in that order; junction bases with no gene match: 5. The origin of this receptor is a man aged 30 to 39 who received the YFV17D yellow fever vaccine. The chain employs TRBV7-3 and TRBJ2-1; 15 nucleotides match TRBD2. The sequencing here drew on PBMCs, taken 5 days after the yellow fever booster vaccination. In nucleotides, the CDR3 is TGTGCCAGCAGCTTAATCCCCGGGACTAGCGGGAGGAATGAGCAGTTCTTC. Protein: CASSLIPGTSGRNEQFF.